The 21 T cell receptor beta chains below all came from one sample that was sequenced in a study of shared clonotypes between healthy human individuals. Data came from immunoSEQ multiplex PCR; TCRdb stores just in-frame clones and leaves some out. The sample includes about 490,000 clones, around 80% of them seen just once. Sequencing was carried out using PBMCs. The receptors shown here come from a woman in her thirties or forties in good health. Some clones in this sample may be carry-over from other donors' samples.

The chain combines TRBV5-1 with TRBJ2-7; 9 nucleotides line up with TRBD2. The CDR3 is 13 residues long. Losses at the gene ends were 2 bases for V and 7 bases for J; bases not matched to a gene: 4. Per germline, CDR1 SGHRS and CDR2 YFSETQ. The CDR3: CASSFSGSWEQYF. CDR3 sequence (DNA): TGCGCCAGCAGCTTTAGCGGGAGTTGGGAGCAGTACTTC.

The rearrangement uses TRBV4-2 and TRBJ1-5, with a possible D match to TRBD1 (5 bases). The germline CDR1 and CDR2 sequences are LGHNA and YNFKEQ. The V end lost 0 bases, the J end lost 11 bases, and 17 bases lay between the germline ends. CDR3 length: 15 amino acids. The CDR3 protein is CASSQDRGSPLAQHF. The CDR3 coding sequence is TGTGCCAGCAGCCAAGATAGGGGTTCCCCTTTAGCCCAGCATTTT.

CDR3 in DNA: TGTGCCAGCAGCGCATCGGCCGGGCGGCTACGCACAGATACGCAGTATTTT. Translated, it gives CASSASAGRLRTDTQYF. The chain joins TRBV7-2 to TRBJ2-3; D remains unclear. CDR3 length: 17 amino acids. Trimming removed 5 bases at V and 1 base at J, with 19 bases between. Germline V gives CDR1 SGHTA, CDR2 FQGNSA.

In this sample, this clone turned up a few times. The chain uses TRBV28 and TRBJ2-3; 8 bases line up with TRBD2. Germline V gives CDR1 MDHEN, CDR2 SYDVKM. The trim removed 6 bases at V and 0 bases at J, leaving 11 bases unmatched. The CDR3 contains 17 residues. CDR3 in amino acids: CASSSSAGGPSTDTQYF. The DNA of the CDR3 is TGTGCCAGCAGCTCCAGTGCGGGAGGCCCCAGCACAGATACGCAGTATTTT.

The chain links TRBV7-6 to TRBJ2-5, with TRBD2 matching over 13 bases. CDR3 length: 16 residues. Germline CDR1 reads SGHVS; CDR2 reads FNYEAQ. With V trimmed by 2 bases and J by 4 bases, 4 bases remained unmatched. The CDR3: CASSLLGLAGAETQYF. The CDR3 DNA sequence: TGTGCCAGCAGCTTACTAGGACTAGCGGGAGCAGAGACCCAGTACTTC.

The gene calls are TRBV11-2 and TRBJ2-3; 14 bases line up with TRBD2. V lost 5 bases to trimming and J lost 8 bases; unmatched junction nucleotides: 6. The germline V gene encodes CDR1 SGHAT and CDR2 FQNNGV. The CDR3 is 15 residues long. In nucleotides, the CDR3 is TGTGCCAGCAGCGTGACTAGCGGGAGGGCCGGTACGCAGTATTTT. Translating gives CASSVTSGRAGTQYF.

The gene calls are TRBV7-8 and TRBJ1-2; D is possibly TRBD1 (5 bases). Germline lookup yields CDR1 SGHVS and CDR2 FQNEAQ. The V gene lost 3 bases and the J gene lost 8 bases, with 28 bases spanning the gap. This CDR3 has 18 amino acids. In nucleotides, the CDR3 is TGTGCCAGCAGCTTCAGGGTCGGGGGGTCCTCAACTATTAAAGGCTACACCTTC. Its protein product is CASSFRVGGSSTIKGYTF.

The chain couples TRBV30 to TRBJ2-5; TRBD2 is a possible D gene (7 bases). The CDR3 sequence is 15 residues long. V shed 2 bases and J shed 1 base, with 14 bases lying between them. The V gene's germline CDR1 is GTSNPN and CDR2 SVGIG (reference sequence). The CDR3 loop is CAWSLGGQLQETQYF. CDR3 in DNA: TGTGCCTGGAGTTTGGGGGGGCAGCTCCAAGAGACCCAGTACTTC.

Points on this clone: One end of the junction is discordant with germline, which a read error may explain. The CDR3, as DNA: TGTGCCAACAGCTTAGTACTCCACAATGAGCAGTTCTTC. Its protein is CANSLVLHNEQFF. The chain recombines TRBV11-2 with TRBJ2-7, with D hard to call. The last part of the DNA fits TRBJ2-1 better; the J call may be wrong. The CDR3 loop spans 13 amino acids. CDR1 and CDR2 from the germline V gene are SGHAT and FQNNGV.

This clone was counted only a few times. The rearrangement links TRBV2 to TRBJ1-5, with 10 bases matching TRBD1. V lost 4 bases and J lost 4; bases outside the gene matches: 1. The CDR3 has 14 amino acids. In germline, CDR1 is SNHLY, CDR2 FYNNEI. Here the CDR3 DNA reads TGTGCCAGCAGTGCGGACAGGGGGAATCAGCCCCAGCATTTT. It specifies CASSADRGNQPQHF.

The V and J genes are TRBV28 and TRBJ2-5; TRBD2 matches at 8 bases. The CDR3 totals 13 residues. Germline lookup yields CDR1 MDHEN and CDR2 SYDVKM. V was clipped by 8 bases and J by 5 bases; unmatched bases: 7. DNA of the CDR3: TGTGCCAGCGGGTCAGCGGGAGCGGAGACCCAGTACTTC. This gives the protein CASGSAGAETQYF.

The chain links TRBV28 to TRBJ2-4; 11 bases are shared with TRBD1. Trimming at V came to 3 bases and at J to 1 base, leaving 8 bases not matched to a gene. CDR3 size: 18 residues. Germline-derived CDR1 and CDR2 are MDHEN and SYDVKM. CDR3 residues: CASSFAGQGGKAKNIQYF. DNA for the CDR3: TGTGCCAGCAGTTTTGCGGGACAGGGGGGGAAGGCCAAAAACATTCAGTACTTC. Complete variable domain (other parts from reference TRBV28 and TRBJ2-4): DVKVTQSSRYLVKRTGEKVFLECVQDMDHENMFWYRQDPGLGLRLIYFSYDVKMKEKGDIPEGYSVSREKKERFSLILESASTNQTSMYLCASSFAGQGGKAKNIQYFGAGTRLSVL.

The chain links TRBV30 to TRBJ1-2, with 8 bases lining up with TRBD1. The CDR3 consists of 16 residues. Germline CDR1 reads GTSNPN; CDR2 reads SVGIG (reference sequence). J gave up 5 bases and V 1 base, and 12 bases lay outside the gene matches. The CDR3 spells CAWSELDRAIRYGYTF. In DNA form, the CDR3 reads TGTGCCTGGAGTGAATTGGACAGGGCGATTCGGTATGGCTACACCTTC.

Concerning this clone itself: The sample holds other DNA sequences that translate to the same CDR3. V and J are TRBV18 and TRBJ1-2; D ambiguous. The length of the CDR3 is 13 residues. CDR1 and CDR2 from the germline V gene are KGHSH and LQKENI. V lost 3 bases and J lost 7, with 12 bases in between. The CDR3 protein is CASSPETDSGYTF. The CDR3 DNA reads as TGTGCCAGCTCACCCGAGACTGACTCTGGCTACACCTTC.

V gene TRBV28 combines with J gene TRBJ2-1, with 7 bases identical to TRBD2. CDR1 MDHEN and CDR2 SYDVKM come from the germline V gene. The CDR3 has 18 amino acids. The trim removed 4 bases at V and 0 bases at J, leaving 12 bases unmatched. As DNA, the CDR3 is TGTGCCAGCAGTTATGGACTAGTGGGGGTGGGCTCCTACAATGAGCAGTTCTTC. Its protein product is CASSYGLVGVGSYNEQFF. Full variable domain (remainder filled in from reference TRBV28 and TRBJ2-1): DVKVTQSSRYLVKRTGEKVFLECVQDMDHENMFWYRQDPGLGLRLIYFSYDVKMKEKGDIPEGYSVSREKKERFSLILESASTNQTSMYLCASSYGLVGVGSYNEQFFGPGTRLTVL.

The chain combines TRBV9 with TRBJ1-4; D is unclear. CDR3 length: 14 residues. The ends were cut back, 0 bases at V and 8 bases at J, with 11 bases in the middle. CDR1 SGDLS and CDR2 YYNGEE come from the germline V gene. CDR3 in amino acids: CASSVESLGEKLFF. In nucleotides, the CDR3 is TGTGCCAGCAGCGTAGAGTCTCTGGGGGAAAAACTGTTTTTT.

The chain carries TRBV6-1 and TRBJ1-1, with a tentative D call TRBD1 (5 bases). Trimming shortened V by 7 bases and J by 4 bases, and 16 bases separated the two germline ends. Looked up from germline, CDR1 is MNHNS and CDR2 is SASEGT. The CDR3 is 14 amino acids. This CDR3 is CASTLRGGGTEAFF. The CDR3 bases are TGTGCCAGCACCCTACGGGGGGGAGGCACTGAAGCTTTCTTT.

The chain has TRBV5-1 and TRBJ1-1; TRBD1 is a possible D gene (5 bases). Trimming removed 0 bases from V and 0 bases from J, with 9 bases in between. Germline lookup yields CDR1 SGHRS and CDR2 YFSETQ. The CDR3 runs to 15 residues. CDR3 DNA sequence: TGCGCCAGCAGCTTGGGGGACCGGGTGAACACTGAAGCTTTCTTT. Translating gives CASSLGDRVNTEAFF.

The V call is TRBV10-1, the J call TRBJ2-1, with 7 nucleotides matching TRBD1. Unmatched junction bases numbered 8, after V lost 8 bases and J lost 4 bases. CDR3 length: 14 residues. Germline V CDR1 and CDR2: WNHNN, SYGVQD (reference sequence). The CDR3 DNA is TGCGCCAGCCACCGGGACAGAAAATACAATGAGCAGTTCTTC. Translating it yields CASHRDRKYNEQFF.

The gene calls are TRBV4-1 and TRBJ2-1; no clear D gene. Germline CDR1 and CDR2: MGHRA and YSYEKL. The CDR3 has 14 amino acids. V lost 0 bases and J lost 6, with 9 bases in between. CDR3 sequence: CASSQDGVLNEQFF. The DNA for the CDR3 is TGCGCCAGCAGCCAAGATGGGGTACTCAATGAGCAGTTCTTC.

Worth noting for this clone: Mismatch with germline at one junction end may stem from a read error. V usage is TRBV5-5 and J usage is TRBJ1-4, with D unclear. This CDR3 is built from 14 residues. Germline V lookup: CDR1 SGHKS, CDR2 YYEKEE (reference sequence). The CDR3 loop reads CAGSFRANNEKLFF. The CDR3 nucleotides are TGTGCCGGCAGTTTCCGGGCCAATAATGAAAAACTGTTTTTT.